This TCR beta chain was observed in a study of T cell responses to AZD1222 COVID-19 vaccine. Regarding the study as a whole: The number of AZD1222 recipients seropositive at baseline was only five to seven. After the peak T cell response, and only then, were repertoires sampled. Close to half of all spike-specific TCRs reportedly target regions of the variants that are unmutated. Spike-specific TCR repertoires showed rising breadth and depth after two AZD1222 doses.

TCRdb's table, derived via immunoSEQ multiplex PCR, lists solely in-frame clones and lacks some. The sample lists 100,000 or so clones, around 90% occurring once. As to this clone: What it binds is unknown.

The sample consisted of peripheral blood, taken 28 days after the second AZD1222 dose. The source is an adult who received the AZD1222 COVID-19 vaccine.

For the CDR3, the DNA is TGCGCCAGCAGTGAGTCGCACAGGGGGCGGCGCGGCTACACCTTC. Translating it yields CASSESHRGRRGYTF. The rearrangement links TRBV10-2 to TRBJ1-2, with 9 positions matching TRBD1. The CDR3 is made up of 15 amino acids. With V trimmed by 0 bases and J by 8 bases, 7 bases remained unmatched. Germline-derived CDR1 and CDR2 are WSHSY and SAAADI.